Following are 13 T cell receptor beta chains from one sample sequenced in a study of CD8 T cells in Susac syndrome. Reverse transcription of roughly 0.5 to 1 ug RNA used random hexamers. TCRdb called the immunoSEQ multiplex PCR reads again in MiXCR, with one record for every CDR3 protein. This sample carries some 150,000 distinct CDR3 sequences, around 94% of them seen once, and the ten largest clones take approximately 0.27%. The sequenced sample was CD8+ T cells from PBMCs. The receptors stem from a human donor in good health.

J is TRBJ2-2 and V is TRBV30; TRBD2 matches 12 bases. CDR3 size: 16 residues. Trimming cost V 1 base and J 3 bases; bases outside gene matches: 3. Germline loops: CDR1 GTSNPN, CDR2 SVGIG (reference sequence). The CDR3 sequence: CAWSEGLAGYTGELFF. The CDR3 region has the DNA TGTGCCTGGAGTGAAGGACTAGCGGGATACACCGGGGAGCTGTTTTTT.

As DNA, the CDR3 is TGTGCCAGCAGCCGTACAGGGATTCAGCCCCAGCATTTT. Amino acid sequence: CASSRTGIQPQHF. The rearrangement links TRBV7-9 to TRBJ1-5; possible D gene TRBD1, 6 bases. The germline gives CDR1 SEHNR, CDR2 FQNEAQ (reference sequence). CDR3 length: 13 amino acids. V was clipped by 5 bases and J by 6 bases, with 11 bases between them.

The V and J genes are TRBV9 and TRBJ2-7; 9 positions agree with TRBD1. The CDR3 extends over 15 amino acids. V lost 3 bases to trimming and J lost 2 bases; unmatched junction nucleotides: 6. Germline V gene data show CDR1 as SGDLS and CDR2 as YYNGEE. The CDR3 here is CASSGRDRDPYEQYF. As DNA, the CDR3 is TGTGCCAGCAGCGGCCGGGACAGGGACCCCTACGAGCAGTACTTC.

V usage is TRBV29-1 and J usage is TRBJ2-1; 7 bases match TRBD2. Germline lookup yields CDR1 SQVTM and CDR2 ANQGSEA. The V and J ends lost 1 base and 0 bases, in that order; junction bases with no gene match: 0. The CDR3 contains 14 residues. CDR3 sequence: CSVEGGSSYNEQFF. DNA of the CDR3: TGCAGCGTTGAAGGCGGGAGCTCCTACAATGAGCAGTTCTTC.

The chain recombines TRBV3-1 with TRBJ2-7; the D is unclear. The germline gives CDR1 LGHDT, CDR2 YNNKEL (reference sequence). The CDR3 spans 11 residues. V lost 3 bases and J 6 bases, leaving 6 bases between the germline ends. The CDR3 region has the DNA TGTGCCAGCAGCCACGCTTTCGAGCAGTACTTC. Amino acids: CASSHAFEQYF.

The chain carries TRBV18 and TRBJ1-1; possibly TRBD1 for D (5 bases). V lost 3 bases, J lost 1 base, and 9 bases lay in between. Germline V gene data show CDR1 as KGHSH and CDR2 as LQKENI. This CDR3 is built from 14 residues. Written as DNA, the CDR3 is TGTGCCAGCTCACCCACAGGCCCGAACACTGAAGCTTTCTTT. It codes for CASSPTGPNTEAFF. The variable domain in full, completed from reference TRBV18 and TRBJ1-1, reads NAGVMQNPRHLVRRRGQEARLRCSPMKGHSHVYWYRQLPEEGLKFMVYLQKENIIDESGMPKERFSAEFPKEGPSILRIQQVVRGDSAAYFCASSPTGPNTEAFFGQGTRLTVV.

Only one count was recorded for this clonotype. The chain is built from TRBV9 and TRBJ2-2, with 8 bases matching TRBD2. This CDR3 contains 16 residues. The germline gives CDR1 SGDLS, CDR2 YYNGEE. The V and J ends lost 0 bases and 2 bases, in that order; junction bases with no gene match: 3. CDR3: CASSVAAGVNTGELFF. The CDR3 DNA sequence: TGTGCCAGCAGCGTAGCAGCGGGAGTTAACACCGGGGAGCTGTTTTTT.

The genes are TRBV4-2 and TRBJ2-5; D is undetermined. V lost 2 bases, J lost 5 bases, and 9 bases lay in between. Per germline, CDR1 LGHNA and CDR2 YNFKEQ. The CDR3 is 13 amino acids. The CDR3 region has the DNA TGTGCCAGCAGCCAACCTAAGGTGGAGACCCAGTACTTC. It specifies CASSQPKVETQYF.

This clonotype was counted between two and nine times. In nucleotides, the CDR3 is TGTGCCAGCAGTTTCGCGAACACTGAAGCTTTCTTT. Amino acid sequence: CASSFANTEAFF. The V and J genes are TRBV28 and TRBJ1-1; the D is unclear. Germline CDR1 and CDR2: MDHEN and SYDVKM. The CDR3 is made up of 12 amino acids. Deletions cut 3 bases from V and 1 base from J, with 3 bases between.

This sequence joins TRBV7-9 and TRBJ2-1; D is unresolved. The CDR3 is 12 amino acids. Between the trimmed V and J ends, which lost 4 bases and 9 bases, there was a span of 10 bases. CDR1 and CDR2 (germline): SEHNR, FQNEAQ (reference sequence). CDR3 protein: CASSSHPTEQFF. The CDR3 DNA follows: TGTGCCAGCAGCTCGCACCCCACTGAGCAGTTCTTC. Complete variable domain (other parts from reference TRBV7-9 and TRBJ2-1): DTGVSQNPRHKITKRGQNVTFRCDPISEHNRLYWYRQTLGQGPEFLTYFQNEAQLEKSRLLSDRFSAERPKGSFSTLEIQRTEQGDSAMYLCASSSHPTEQFFGPGTRLTVL.

The rearrangement links TRBV29-1 to TRBJ1-2; the match to TRBD1 covers 7 bases. Germline-derived CDR1 and CDR2 are SQVTM and ANQGSEA. The CDR3 sequence is 14 residues long. V lost 3 bases, J lost 6 bases, and 10 bases stayed unmatched. This CDR3 reads CSVEGWTGVHGYTF. DNA for the CDR3: TGCAGCGTTGAGGGGTGGACAGGCGTACATGGCTACACCTTC.

V and J are TRBV28 and TRBJ2-7, with TRBD2 as a possible D gene (5 bases). The V end was cut by 6 bases, the J end by 5 bases, with 35 bases between. Germline V gives CDR1 MDHEN, CDR2 SYDVKM. This CDR3 contains 20 residues. The CDR3 loop is CASSTSETINFGVVIHEQYF. CDR3 nucleotides: TGTGCCAGCAGCACATCCGAGACTATTAATTTCGGCGTAGTAATCCACGAGCAGTACTTC.

The gene calls are TRBV27 and TRBJ2-2, with 9 bases that match TRBD2. V gave up 2 bases and J gave up 6 bases; unmatched junction bases: 10. CDR3 length: 17 residues. The germline V gene encodes CDR1 MNHEY and CDR2 SMNVEV (reference sequence). CDR3 residues: CASSLGAAGGPAGELFF. As DNA, the CDR3 is TGTGCCAGCAGTTTAGGGGCGGCGGGAGGGCCGGCCGGGGAGCTGTTTTTT.